This T cell receptor beta chain stems from a study of blood T cell repertoires in COVID-19 (dated by TCRdb to the early 2020s). Background for the entire study: Samples from collaborators originated in the United States, Italy and Spain and spanned both the acute and convalescent phases of COVID-19. The material from the prospective study consisted of cDNA or gDNA derived from T cells, B-cell-depleted T cells, or PBMCs. Subjects who had been exposed to COVID-19, were actively infected with it, or had recovered from it provided the deeply sampled blood TCRbeta repertoires that made up the dataset. The repertoires were made available in a free public database intended to serve as a resource for research on the immune response to SARS-CoV-2. Samples were obtained from the ongoing ImmuneRACE study (first 160 participants) and from 1,000 to 1,500 subjects provided by 6 global collaborators. Sample metadata almost always included a de-identified subject ID, COVID-19 status, age in years and sex. Where available, HLA class I and class II types were obtained from metadata supplied by the sample provider rather than from assay-based typing. Findings and caveats that apply to the study as a whole: The quantity of clinical and demographic metadata differed by source and by participant and was supplied without curation.

In the prospective study, participants were about 18 to 95 years old, resided in 24 geographic areas of the United States, and were enrolled through a virtual design. In the prospective study, participants were assigned to cohorts based on the clinical history participants reported in a screening survey and a study questionnaire. Each participant in the prospective study had whole blood, serum and a nasopharyngeal or oropharyngeal swab collected by mobile phlebotomists. Participants in the prospective study had the option to provide additional blood draws and questionnaires over a roughly two-month period. Before DNA extraction, blood samples from the prospective study were shipped at room temperature or frozen. Notes on this clone: Its specific antigen is unknown. The record has no base qualities; no much larger clone is one base away.

TCRbeta CDR3 regions were amplified from genomic DNA using the immunoSEQ Assay, a bias-controlled multiplex PCR. The authors' analysis ran thus. Nucleated cell counts per sample were estimated from amplification of reference gene primers within the assay. To quantify the absolute abundance of each unique TCRbeta CDR3 rearrangement, sequence reads were collapsed and filtered. For each sample, productive Simpson clonality was calculated as the square root of Simpson's diversity index across productive rearrangements. The table was pulled from immuneACCESS by TCRdb, which kept in-frame rearrangements only. Such tables lose some clones; where checked, under half of the loss comes from unresolved V genes, and the rest has no known cause. D and trimming come from the DNA, and the V and J calls and clone size come from that table. For this sample the table gives about 50,000 clones, of which about 78% were detected only once. Clones ranked in the top ten supply 5.5% to 6% of the sample.

V has 5 bases trimmed and J has 5 bases trimmed; junction bases matching no gene number 6. The CDR3 numbers 15 residues from cysteine through phenylalanine. CDR3 DNA is the only sequence kept; it has 45 bases, read in frame from the first base. CDR1 and CDR2 were assigned from the germline V gene (reference sequence) as LNHNV and YYDKDF. Sequencing used PBMCs or T cells enriched from blood (not recorded which). This TCR was sampled from a woman aged 45 to 65 with acute COVID-19. Recombination linked TRBV15 to TRBJ2-1, and TRBD2 matches 10 of the central bases. CDR3 region: CATSPSGGGDNEQFF. Here is the DNA: TGTGCCACCAGCCCTAGCGGGGGAGGCGACAATGAGCAGTTCTTC.